The entry that follows covers one T cell receptor (beta chain) sequence. A library of TCRbeta sequences, prepared with unique molecular identifiers, was generated. Each CDR3 protein gets one entry after TCRdb re-called the PCR reads with MiXCR. Of 360,000 or so distinct CDR3 sequences in the sample, about 20% were seen once. The data are from a study of T-cell reconstitution after alpha-beta-depleted transplantation in children. There are 15 residues in the CDR3. V dropped 3 bases and J dropped 6; count of bases not matched to a gene: 5. Germline lookup yields CDR1 SEHNR and CDR2 FQNEAQ (reference sequence).

The sequencing used PBMCs from the stem cell graft donor, collected from the stem cell graft. The chain has TRBV7-9 and TRBJ2-1; 10 nucleotides line up with TRBD2. This clonotype was sampled from a human donor who donated a stem cell graft to a child with acute myeloid leukemia. The CDR3 DNA sequence: TGTGCCAGCAGCTTCCCCAGCGGGAGGGCCAATGAGCAGTTCTTC. Translation gives CASSFPSGRANEQFF.